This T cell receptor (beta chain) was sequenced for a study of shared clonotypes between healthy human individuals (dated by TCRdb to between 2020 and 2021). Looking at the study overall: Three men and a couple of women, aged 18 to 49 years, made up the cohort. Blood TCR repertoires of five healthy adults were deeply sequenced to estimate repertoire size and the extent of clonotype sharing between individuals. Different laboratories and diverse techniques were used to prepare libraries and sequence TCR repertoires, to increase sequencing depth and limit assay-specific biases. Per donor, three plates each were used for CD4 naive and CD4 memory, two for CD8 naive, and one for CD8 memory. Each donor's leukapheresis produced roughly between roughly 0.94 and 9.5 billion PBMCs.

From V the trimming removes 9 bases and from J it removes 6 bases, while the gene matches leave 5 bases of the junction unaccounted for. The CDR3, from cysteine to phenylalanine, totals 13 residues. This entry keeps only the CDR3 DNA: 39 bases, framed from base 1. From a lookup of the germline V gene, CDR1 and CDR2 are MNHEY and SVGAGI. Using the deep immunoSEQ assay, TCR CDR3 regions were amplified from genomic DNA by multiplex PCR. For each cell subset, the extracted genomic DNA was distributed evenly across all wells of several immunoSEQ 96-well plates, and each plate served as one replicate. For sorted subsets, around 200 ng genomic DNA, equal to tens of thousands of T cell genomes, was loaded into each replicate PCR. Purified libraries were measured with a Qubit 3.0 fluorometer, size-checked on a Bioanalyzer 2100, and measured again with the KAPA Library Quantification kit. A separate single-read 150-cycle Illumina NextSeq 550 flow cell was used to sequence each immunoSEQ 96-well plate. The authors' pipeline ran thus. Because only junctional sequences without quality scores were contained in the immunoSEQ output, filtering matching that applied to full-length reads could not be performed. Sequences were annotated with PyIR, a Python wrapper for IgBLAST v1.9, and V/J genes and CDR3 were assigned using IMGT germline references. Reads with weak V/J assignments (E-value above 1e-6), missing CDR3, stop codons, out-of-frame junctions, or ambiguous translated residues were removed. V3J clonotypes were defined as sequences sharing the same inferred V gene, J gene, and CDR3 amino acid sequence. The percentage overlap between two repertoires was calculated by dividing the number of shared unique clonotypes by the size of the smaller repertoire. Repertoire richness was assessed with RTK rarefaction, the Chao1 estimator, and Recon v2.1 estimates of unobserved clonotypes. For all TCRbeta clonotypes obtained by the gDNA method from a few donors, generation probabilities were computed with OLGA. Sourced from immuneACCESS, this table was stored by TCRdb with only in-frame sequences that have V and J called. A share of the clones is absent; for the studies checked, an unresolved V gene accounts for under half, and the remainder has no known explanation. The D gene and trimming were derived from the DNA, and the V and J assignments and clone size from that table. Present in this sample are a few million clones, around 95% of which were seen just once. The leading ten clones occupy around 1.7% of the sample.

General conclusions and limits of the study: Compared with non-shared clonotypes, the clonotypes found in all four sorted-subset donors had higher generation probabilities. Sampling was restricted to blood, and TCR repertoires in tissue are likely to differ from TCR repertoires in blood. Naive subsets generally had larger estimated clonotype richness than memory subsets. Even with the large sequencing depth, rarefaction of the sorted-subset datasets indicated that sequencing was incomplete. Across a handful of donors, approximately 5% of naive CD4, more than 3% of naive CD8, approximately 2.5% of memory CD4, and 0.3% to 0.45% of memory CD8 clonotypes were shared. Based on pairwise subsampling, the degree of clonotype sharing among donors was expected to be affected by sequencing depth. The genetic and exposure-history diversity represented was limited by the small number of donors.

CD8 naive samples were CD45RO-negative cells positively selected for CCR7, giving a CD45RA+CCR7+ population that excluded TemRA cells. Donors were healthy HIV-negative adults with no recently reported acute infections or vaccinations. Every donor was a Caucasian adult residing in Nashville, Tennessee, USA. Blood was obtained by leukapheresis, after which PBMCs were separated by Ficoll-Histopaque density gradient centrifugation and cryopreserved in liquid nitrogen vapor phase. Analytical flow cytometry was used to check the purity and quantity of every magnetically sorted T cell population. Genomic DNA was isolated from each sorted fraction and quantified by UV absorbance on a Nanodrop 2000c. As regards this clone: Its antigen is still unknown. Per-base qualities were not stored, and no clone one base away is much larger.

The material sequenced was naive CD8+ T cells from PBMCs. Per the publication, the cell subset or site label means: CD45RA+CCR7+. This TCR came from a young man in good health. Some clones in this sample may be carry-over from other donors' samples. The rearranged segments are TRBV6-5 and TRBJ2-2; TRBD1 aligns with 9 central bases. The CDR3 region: CASLTGGSGELFF. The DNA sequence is TGTGCCAGTCTCACAGGGGGCTCCGGGGAGCTGTTTTTT.